This section outlines one T cell receptor (beta chain) sequence together with its context. This same CDR3 is encoded by further DNA sequences in the sample. The CDR3 has 16 residues. V was clipped by 6 bases and J by 0 bases, with 17 bases between them. Germline V gene lookup returns CDR1 MDHEN and CDR2 SYDVKM. TCR sequencing used cDNA made by reverse transcription of extracted RNA. The data were produced by immunoSEQ multiplex PCR, yet TCRdb's version contains in-frame clones alone and is incomplete. The repertoire consists of 130,000 to 150,000 clones, with approximately 51% occurring once and the leading ten covering approximately 0.99%. This specimen comes from a study of CD8+ T cells in alopecia areata. Background on the study: Treatment comprised oral tofacitinib, 5 to 10 mg twice daily, in treated patients. Tofacitinib was given for 6 to 18 months, then stopped for 6 months.

Specimen: CD4+ T cells sorted from blood, collected at week 0. The genes are TRBV28 and TRBJ2-5; possibly TRBD2 for D (5 bases). The receptor comes from a human donor with alopecia areata. CDR3 sequence: CASSSAGEEYQETQYF. In DNA, the CDR3 is TGTGCCAGCAGCTCGGCCGGGGAAGAGTACCAAGAGACCCAGTACTTC. Complete variable domain (other parts from reference TRBV28 and TRBJ2-5): DVKVTQSSRYLVKRTGEKVFLECVQDMDHENMFWYRQDPGLGLRLIYFSYDVKMKEKGDIPEGYSVSREKKERFSLILESASTNQTSMYLCASSSAGEEYQETQYFGPGTRLLVL.